These T cell receptor beta chains were read from a single sample in a study of blood T cell repertoires in COVID-19. TCRdb's copy holds only in-frame clones and misses some; the assay was immunoSEQ multiplex PCR. The sample has 200,000 or so clones; roughly nine tenths are singletons. Sample: peripheral blood. Every receptor here comes from a man in his forties with active or convalescent COVID-19. Both conserved end residues are part of each CDR3. A D gene is named only where the DNA matches it firmly. The size field is filled for only some rows; it gives once, few, many or a size class.

V	D	J	size	CDR3	DNA
TRBV19	NA	TRBJ2-7	NA	CASSIGQGGDEQYF	TGTGCCAGTAGTATAGGCCAGGGAGGAGACGAGCAGTACTTC
TRBV5-4	TRBD2	TRBJ2-3	NA	CASSQGLAVTDTQYF	TGTGCCAGCAGCCAGGGACTAGCGGTCACAGATACGCAGTATTTT
TRBV11-1	NA	TRBJ1-1	NA	CASSPRRELGTEAFF	TGTGCCAGCAGCCCCCGCCGGGAACTAGGAACTGAAGCTTTCTTT
TRBV7-8	NA	TRBJ2-4	NA	CASSIPGLAKNIQYF	TGTGCCAGCAGCATACCGGGACTAGCCAAAAACATTCAGTACTTC
TRBV14	NA	TRBJ2-7	once	CASSRQGYHEQYF	TGTGCCAGCAGCCGGCAGGGGTACCACGAGCAGTACTTC
TRBV6-5	TRBD1	TRBJ1-1	NA	CASRSPGRGLSEAFF	TGTGCCAGCAGATCCCCCGGCAGGGGGCTCAGTGAAGCTTTCTTT
TRBV2	TRBD1	TRBJ2-7	NA	CAGGQEYEQYF	TGTGCCGGCGGACAGGAGTACGAGCAGTACTTC
TRBV7-9	TRBD1	TRBJ1-1	NA	CAISGSDRTGENTEAFF	TGTGCCATCTCGGGGTCCGACAGGACAGGGGAGAACACTGAAGCTTTCTTT
TRBV4-1	TRBD1	TRBJ1-1	few	CASSQDRAGEAFF	TGCGCCAGCAGCCAGGACAGGGCTGGTGAAGCTTTCTTT
TRBV6-5	NA	TRBJ1-1	few	CASSRYTGNTEAFF	TGTGCCAGCAGTAGGTACACAGGGAACACTGAAGCTTTCTTT
TRBV25-1	NA	TRBJ2-7	NA	CASSEFVAGPEDEQYF	TGTGCCAGCAGTGAATTTGTCGCGGGCCCGGAGGACGAGCAGTACTTC
TRBV10-3	NA	TRBJ1-1	NA	CAISKGNMNTEAFF	TGTGCCATCAGTAAGGGGAACATGAACACTGAAGCTTTCTTT
TRBV27	TRBD1	TRBJ1-4	NA	CASRNSGTALNFNEKLFF	TGTGCCAGCAGAAATTCCGGGACAGCCCTAAATTTTAATGAAAAACTGTTTTTT
TRBV9	NA	TRBJ1-3	NA	CASSVAQGISGNTIYF	TGTGCCAGCAGCGTAGCTCAGGGGATATCTGGAAACACCATATATTTT
TRBV12-3/TRBV12-4	NA	TRBJ1-1	many	CASGPLNTEAFF	TGTGCCAGTGGGCCGTTGAACACTGAAGCTTTCTTT
TRBV6-5	NA	TRBJ1-3	NA	CASSQISGNTIYF	TGTGCCAGCAGCCAGATCTCTGGAAACACCATATATTTT
TRBV30	TRBD1	TRBJ1-2	NA	CAWSPGQIYGYTF	TGTGCCTGGAGCCCGGGACAGATCTATGGCTACACCTTC
TRBV6-5	NA	TRBJ1-1	NA	CASTQQGNTEAFF	TGTGCCAGCACCCAACAGGGAAACACTGAAGCTTTCTTT
TRBV10-1	NA	TRBJ2-1	few	CASSRDIRGEQFF	TGCGCCAGCTCTCGGGACATAAGGGGTGAGCAGTTCTTC
TRBV4-2	TRBD2	TRBJ2-6	NA	CASSPLGNGRGGANVLTF	TGTGCCAGCAGCCCCCTGGGCAACGGGAGGGGTGGGGCCAACGTCCTGACTTTC
TRBV30	TRBD1	TRBJ2-7	NA	CASQGQYYEQYF	TGTGCCTCACAGGGACAGTACTACGAGCAGTACTTC
TRBV5-1	TRBD1	TRBJ1-5	NA	CASSRDGTGGAQPQHF	TGCGCCAGCAGCCGGGATGGGACAGGGGGCGCTCAGCCCCAGCATTTT
TRBV19	NA	TRBJ2-1	NA	CASSILLSSYNEQFF	TGTGCCAGTAGTATCCTACTGAGCTCCTACAATGAGCAGTTCTTC
TRBV27	NA	TRBJ2-2	NA	CASRQGPGTGELFF	TGTGCCAGCAGACAGGGACCGGGCACCGGGGAGCTGTTTTTT
TRBV11-2	NA	TRBJ2-3	NA	CASIRGGGDTQYF	TGTGCCAGCATTAGGGGGGGTGGAGATACGCAGTATTTT
TRBV5-5	NA	TRBJ2-4	NA	CASSLVLGGFDSSNIQYF	TGTGCCAGCAGCTTGGTATTGGGTGGGTTCGACAGCTCAAACATTCAGTACTTC
TRBV6-5	TRBD1	TRBJ1-2	NA	CASSYSKGGGGYTF	TGTGCCAGCAGTTACTCGAAAGGGGGCGGTGGCTACACCTTC
TRBV15	NA	TRBJ1-4	NA	CATSRERGGNEKLFF	TGTGCCACCAGCAGAGAAAGGGGCGGAAATGAAAAACTGTTTTTT
TRBV6-5	TRBD1	TRBJ2-7	NA	CASSRDRGFYEQYF	TGTGCCAGCTCCCGGGACAGGGGTTTTTACGAGCAGTACTTC
TRBV3-1/TRBV3-2	TRBD1	TRBJ1-2	NA	CASSQPGQIYYGYTF	TGTGCCAGCAGCCAACCGGGACAGATCTACTATGGCTACACCTTC
TRBV18	TRBD2	TRBJ2-5	NA	CASSPRLAGLQETQYF	TGTGCCAGCTCACCGCGACTAGCGGGACTCCAAGAGACCCAGTACTTC
TRBV4-1	NA	TRBJ2-7	NA	CASSRERGTLYEQYF	TGCGCCAGCAGCCGCGAAAGAGGGACACTCTACGAGCAGTACTTC
TRBV28	TRBD2	TRBJ2-1	NA	CASSPRLAGGNEQFF	TGTGCCAGCAGTCCCAGACTAGCGGGAGGCAATGAGCAGTTCTTC
TRBV3-1/TRBV3-2	NA	TRBJ2-7	NA	CASSQRGGAYEQYF	TGTGCCAGCAGCCAAAGGGGGGGAGCTTACGAGCAGTACTTC
TRBV28	NA	TRBJ1-4	NA	CASSSGGGEKLFF	TGTGCCAGCAGCTCGGGGGGCGGAGAAAAACTGTTTTTT
TRBV25-1	TRBD1	TRBJ1-1	NA	CASSEHTGVGEAFF	TGTGCCAGCAGTGAGCATACAGGGGTGGGTGAAGCTTTCTTT
TRBV2	TRBD1	TRBJ1-1	NA	CASRRTGEWGTEAFF	TGTGCCAGCAGGCGGACAGGGGAGTGGGGCACTGAAGCTTTCTTT
TRBV7-3	TRBD2	TRBJ2-7	few	CASSLSGGAHEQYF	TGTGCCAGCAGCCTTAGCGGGGGGGCCCACGAGCAGTACTTC
TRBV30	TRBD2	TRBJ2-3	NA	CAWGLAGHTDTQYF	TGTGCCTGGGGACTAGCGGGACACACAGATACGCAGTATTTT
TRBV15	TRBD2	TRBJ2-7	NA	CATSRASGRLGAEQYF	TGTGCCACCAGCAGAGCTAGCGGGAGGCTGGGAGCCGAGCAGTACTTC
TRBV6-5	TRBD1	TRBJ1-1	NA	CASSRYRGSGTEAFF	TGTGCCAGCAGCCGCTACAGGGGGTCGGGCACTGAAGCTTTCTTT
TRBV11-2	NA	TRBJ2-7	once	CASSLVSGGVVHEQYF	TGTGCCAGCAGCTTAGTATCCGGGGGAGTAGTCCACGAGCAGTACTTC